The source of this T cell receptor (beta chain) is a study of cytomegalovirus exposure and HLA in healthy donors. This PCR relied on a set of 60 Vbeta primers and 13 Jbeta primers. Method: immunoSEQ multiplex PCR; TCRdb's copy keeps in-frame clones and lacks some. The sample consists of 120,000 to 150,000 clones, 78% of them appearing once. This CDR3 is 15 amino acids long. Germline values: CDR1 SSHAT, CDR2 FNYEAQ (reference sequence). Comments on this clone: The junction departs from the called germline gene at one end, perhaps through a read error.

The V call is TRBV7-7, the J call TRBJ2-2; TRBD1 aligns across 8 bases. The clonotype was recovered from a woman aged 35 to 49 in good health and CMV-seropositive. The sample consisted of PBMCs. Written as DNA, the CDR3 is TGTGCTAGCAGCAACAGACAGGGGTTTACCGGGGAGCTGTTTTTT. Translation gives CASSNRQGFTGELFF.